This TCR beta chain was captured by sequencing in a study of CD8 T cells in ankylosing spondylitis. This clonotype has ten or more counts. Its antigen is not known. Findings of the study overall: Disease-linked clones were CD8+ and relatively rare in peripheral blood. Seemingly distinctive of ankylosing spondylitis blood was a TCR beta motif formed by eight highly homologous variants. Enrichment of disease-linked clones was reportedly significant in matched ankylosing spondylitis synovial fluid. Earlier studies detected some motif variants in reactive arthritis synovial fluid and blood.

TCRdb used MiXCR to reprocess the 5' RACE reads, holding one entry per CDR3 protein. The sample lists hundreds of thousands of distinct CDR3 sequences; 20% to 30% were seen once. The trim removed 3 bases at V and 4 bases at J, leaving 3 bases unmatched. This CDR3 has 15 amino acids. CDR1 and CDR2 (germline): DFQATT, SNEGSKA (reference sequence). Material for sequencing was blood, either unsorted or a sorted T cell fraction (not recorded which). This TCR came from a male donor with ankylosing spondylitis or in good health (not recorded which). The chain combines TRBV20-1 with TRBJ2-1; 13 bases are shared with TRBD2. The CDR3 region has the DNA TGCAGTGCTAGTCAGGGACTAGCGGGGTACAATGAGCAGTTCTTC. Its protein is CSASQGLAGYNEQFF.